This TCR beta chain was obtained from a study of blood T cell repertoires in COVID-19 (TCRdb year 2020). Notes on the research overall: Samples covering the acute and convalescent phases of COVID-19 were provided by collaborators in the United States, Italy and Spain. The prospective study material was composed of cDNA or gDNA derived from T cells, B-cell-depleted T cells, or PBMCs. The repertoires were released in a freely available public database meant as a resource for research on the immune response to SARS-CoV-2. Samples came from the ongoing ImmuneRACE study (first 160 participants) plus 1,254 subjects from 6 global collaborators. Deeply sampled blood TCRbeta repertoires from subjects exposed to, actively infected with, or recovered from COVID-19 were included in the dataset. Where available, HLA class I and class II types were taken from metadata supplied by the sample provider and were not determined by assay-based typing. A de-identified subject ID, COVID-19 status, age in years and sex were almost always included in the sample metadata. Broader findings and caveats from the paper: How much clinical and demographic metadata was included differed by source and by participant, and the metadata was provided uncurated.

Turning to this clone: This clone's antigen is unknown. One base away there is no much larger clone; base qualities are not given.

TCRbeta CDR3 regions were amplified from genomic DNA using the immunoSEQ Assay, a bias-controlled multiplex PCR. Under the source paper's analysis protocol: The number of nucleated cells in each sample was estimated by amplification of reference gene primers within the assay. Sequence reads were collapsed and filtered to measure the absolute abundance of every unique TCRbeta CDR3 rearrangement. For each sample, productive Simpson clonality was calculated as the square root of Simpson's diversity index across productive rearrangements. The table was pulled from immuneACCESS by TCRdb, which kept in-frame rearrangements only. Such tables lose some clones; where checked, under half of the loss comes from unresolved V genes, and the rest has no known cause. That table gives V, J and clone size, and the DNA gave D and trimming. Recorded for this sample are 190,000 or so clones; approximately 94% of them occurred a single time. 0.7% to 0.8% of the sample lies in the top ten.

At one collaborating source in Seattle, patients were enrolled during active infection and were followed longitudinally through the course of disease. The collaborating institutions used their own protocols to collect whole blood in K2EDTA tubes. For TCRbeta analysis, collaborators shipped samples in one of three forms: frozen whole blood, isolated PBMCs, or DNA extracted from either of those sample types. Including the terminal cysteine and phenylalanine, the CDR3 comprises 13 residues. The DNA shown is the 39-base CDR3, in frame from base 1. Unmatched junction bases come to 0, with V trimmed by 6 bases and J by 1 base. CDR1 SQVTM and CDR2 ANQGSEA were looked up in the germline V gene.

The source of this sequence is a man between 25 and 39 years old with COVID-19, enrolled during active disease. Recombination joined TRBV29-1 with TRBJ2-3, with 11 middle bases fitting TRBD2. Input material: peripheral blood. The DNA is TGCAGCGTACTAGCGGGGGGCACAGATACGCAGTATTTT. It codes for CSVLAGGTDTQYF.